The rows below give T cell receptor beta chains drawn from one sample of a study of CD8 T cells in ankylosing spondylitis. TCRdb re-called the 5' RACE reads with MiXCR, one entry per CDR3 protein. The sample holds about 340,000 distinct CDR3 sequences, under 8.5% seen once. Sequenced material: blood, either unsorted or a sorted T cell fraction (not recorded which). The receptors were gathered from a male donor with ankylosing spondylitis. Both conserved end residues are part of each CDR3. Each record gives: CDR3 protein, CDR3 DNA, V gene, CDR3 length, D gene, J gene, clone size. A D gene is named only where the DNA matches it firmly. Clone size is shown for a subset of rows, as once, few, many or a class of expanded clone.

CDR3aa: CAWSWGRMNTEAFF; CDR3nt: TGTGCCTGGAGTTGGGGGCGGATGAACACTGAAGCTTTCTTT; v_gene: TRBV30; len: 14; d_gene: NA; j_gene: TRBJ1-1; abundance: few
CDR3aa: CASSSGILGSYNEQFF; CDR3nt: TGTGCTAGCAGTTCAGGGATTTTGGGCTCCTACAATGAGCAGTTCTTC; v_gene: TRBV7-7; len: 16; d_gene: NA; j_gene: TRBJ2-1; abundance: NA
CDR3aa: CASSSGLSREQYF; CDR3nt: TGTGCCAGCAGTTCTGGATTGAGTCGAGAGCAGTACTTC; v_gene: TRBV27; len: 13; d_gene: NA; j_gene: TRBJ2-7; abundance: few
CDR3aa: CATQGTSGNQPQHF; CDR3nt: TGTGCCACTCAGGGGACTAGTGGCAATCAGCCCCAGCATTTT; v_gene: TRBV6-1; len: 14; d_gene: NA; j_gene: TRBJ1-5; abundance: many
CDR3aa: CSVAPGPRQPQHF; CDR3nt: TGCAGCGTTGCTCCCGGTCCCCGGCAGCCCCAGCATTTT; v_gene: TRBV29-1; len: 13; d_gene: NA; j_gene: TRBJ1-5; abundance: many
CDR3aa: CASSQRVGAGRNEQFF; CDR3nt: TGTGCCAGCAGCCAAAGGGTTGGGGCGGGTCGCAATGAGCAGTTCTTC; v_gene: TRBV3-1; len: 16; d_gene: NA; j_gene: TRBJ2-1; abundance: few
CDR3aa: CASIHAGGGTEAFF; CDR3nt: TGTGCCAGCATACATGCCGGGGGTGGGACTGAAGCTTTCTTT; v_gene: TRBV6-1; len: 14; d_gene: NA; j_gene: TRBJ1-1; abundance: few
CDR3aa: CASSSWLAGSYEQYF; CDR3nt: TGTGCCAGCAGCAGCTGGCTAGCGGGTTCCTACGAGCAGTACTTC; v_gene: TRBV27; len: 15; d_gene: TRBD2; j_gene: TRBJ2-7; abundance: few
CDR3aa: CSVEEDRDETQYF; CDR3nt: TGCAGCGTTGAAGAGGACAGGGACGAGACCCAGTACTTC; v_gene: TRBV29-1; len: 13; d_gene: TRBD1; j_gene: TRBJ2-5; abundance: few
CDR3aa: CASSLADWGYNEQFF; CDR3nt: TGCGCCAGCAGCTTGGCTGACTGGGGATACAATGAGCAGTTCTTC; v_gene: TRBV5-1; len: 15; d_gene: NA; j_gene: TRBJ2-1; abundance: NA
CDR3aa: CASSVTAGSEQYF; CDR3nt: TGTGCCAGCAGCGTTACGGCGGGAAGCGAGCAGTACTTC; v_gene: TRBV9; len: 13; d_gene: NA; j_gene: TRBJ2-7; abundance: NA
CDR3aa: CASSQDRDLPGGKFF; CDR3nt: TGCGCCAGCAGCCAAGATCGGGACCTACCGGGGGGGAAGTTCTTC; v_gene: TRBV4-3; len: 15; d_gene: TRBD2; j_gene: TRBJ2-1; abundance: NA
CDR3aa: CASSRRRTLDNEQFF; CDR3nt: TGTGCCAGCAGTCGGAGACGGACGCTGGACAATGAGCAGTTCTTC; v_gene: TRBV12-3/TRBV12-4; len: 15; d_gene: NA; j_gene: TRBJ2-1; abundance: NA
CDR3aa: CASSPREAWNEQFF; CDR3nt: TGTGCCAGCAGTCCCCGGGAGGCGTGGAATGAGCAGTTCTTC; v_gene: TRBV28; len: 14; d_gene: TRBD2; j_gene: TRBJ2-1; abundance: NA
CDR3aa: CASSIGQYNEQFF; CDR3nt: TGTGCCAGCAGCATTGGACAGTACAATGAGCAGTTCTTC; v_gene: TRBV5-6; len: 13; d_gene: NA; j_gene: TRBJ2-1; abundance: many
CDR3aa: CASKGQEGMNTEAFF; CDR3nt: TGTGCCAGCAAAGGACAGGAGGGAATGAACACTGAAGCTTTCTTT; v_gene: TRBV6-1; len: 15; d_gene: TRBD1; j_gene: TRBJ1-1; abundance: many
CDR3aa: CASSRYSGRMVNEQLF; CDR3nt: TGCGCCAGCAGCCGATACAGTGGCCGTATGGTGAATGAGCAGCTCTTC; v_gene: TRBV5-1; len: 16; d_gene: NA; j_gene: TRBJ2-1; abundance: NA
CDR3aa: CSARVDGRSPEQYF; CDR3nt: TGCAGTGCTAGAGTAGACGGGAGGTCACCCGAGCAGTACTTC; v_gene: TRBV20-1; len: 14; d_gene: TRBD2; j_gene: TRBJ2-7; abundance: many
CDR3aa: CASSPQAGRDEKLFF; CDR3nt: TGTGCCAGCAGCCCCCAGGCTGGGAGGGATGAAAAACTGTTTTTT; v_gene: TRBV7-2; len: 15; d_gene: NA; j_gene: TRBJ1-4; abundance: few
CDR3aa: CASSFGRGNYEQYF; CDR3nt: TGTGCCAGCAGTTTCGGCAGGGGAAACTACGAGCAGTACTTC; v_gene: TRBV28; len: 14; d_gene: NA; j_gene: TRBJ2-7; abundance: few
CDR3aa: CSVEGNRLAGGYNEQFF; CDR3nt: TGCAGCGTTGAAGGAAACAGACTAGCGGGGGGCTACAATGAGCAGTTCTTC; v_gene: TRBV29-1; len: 17; d_gene: TRBD2; j_gene: TRBJ2-1; abundance: few
CDR3aa: CASSWAGTVNTGELFF; CDR3nt: TGCGCCAGCAGCTGGGCCGGGACAGTGAACACCGGGGAGCTGTTTTTT; v_gene: TRBV5-1; len: 16; d_gene: TRBD1; j_gene: TRBJ2-2; abundance: many
CDR3aa: CASSRGPSGNTIYF; CDR3nt: TGTGCCAGCAGCCGGGGACCCTCTGGAAACACCATATATTTT; v_gene: TRBV12-3/TRBV12-4; len: 14; d_gene: NA; j_gene: TRBJ1-3; abundance: NA
CDR3aa: CASSQEPQGYNEQFF; CDR3nt: TGTGCCAGCAGCCAAGAGCCGCAGGGGTACAATGAGCAGTTCTTC; v_gene: TRBV3-1; len: 15; d_gene: NA; j_gene: TRBJ2-1; abundance: few
CDR3aa: CASSLGRTSYEMNTEAFF; CDR3nt: TGTGCCAGCAGCTTGGGTCGGACATCCTACGAAATGAACACTGAAGCTTTCTTT; v_gene: TRBV5-4; len: 18; d_gene: NA; j_gene: TRBJ1-1; abundance: NA
CDR3aa: CASSLLGGTGELFF; CDR3nt: TGTGCCAGCAGTTTACTCGGGGGCACCGGGGAGCTGTTTTTT; v_gene: TRBV12-3/TRBV12-4; len: 14; d_gene: NA; j_gene: TRBJ2-2; abundance: few
CDR3aa: CASSLLGNTGELFF; CDR3nt: TGCGCCAGCAGCTTGTTGGGGAACACCGGGGAGCTGTTTTTT; v_gene: TRBV5-1; len: 14; d_gene: NA; j_gene: TRBJ2-2; abundance: few
CDR3aa: CASSQGQANTGELFF; CDR3nt: TGTGCCAGCAGCCAAGGACAGGCGAACACCGGGGAGCTGTTTTTT; v_gene: TRBV3-1; len: 15; d_gene: NA; j_gene: TRBJ2-2; abundance: many
CDR3aa: CASSLNTWDGELFF; CDR3nt: TGCGCCAGCAGCTTGAATACATGGGACGGGGAGCTGTTTTTT; v_gene: TRBV5-1; len: 14; d_gene: NA; j_gene: TRBJ2-2; abundance: NA
CDR3aa: CSARIVAGAFYNEQFF; CDR3nt: TGCAGTGCTAGAATCGTAGCGGGAGCCTTTTACAATGAGCAGTTCTTC; v_gene: TRBV20-1; len: 16; d_gene: TRBD2; j_gene: TRBJ2-1; abundance: many
CDR3aa: CASGDNYGYTF; CDR3nt: TGTGCCAGTGGGGATAACTATGGCTACACCTTC; v_gene: TRBV2; len: 11; d_gene: NA; j_gene: TRBJ1-2; abundance: few
CDR3aa: CASSLQLAGVSGELFF; CDR3nt: TGTGCCAGCAGCTTACAACTAGCGGGAGTAAGCGGGGAGCTGTTTTTT; v_gene: TRBV7-2; len: 16; d_gene: TRBD2; j_gene: TRBJ2-2; abundance: few
CDR3aa: CSVTNRDSPSGYTYEQYF; CDR3nt: TGCAGCGTAACAAACCGGGACAGTCCTAGCGGGTACACCTACGAGCAGTACTTC; v_gene: TRBV29-1; len: 18; d_gene: NA; j_gene: TRBJ2-7; abundance: few
CDR3aa: CASSHFGGGSYEQYF; CDR3nt: TGTGCCAGCAGCCACTTCGGGGGAGGCTCCTACGAGCAGTACTTC; v_gene: TRBV14; len: 15; d_gene: NA; j_gene: TRBJ2-7; abundance: NA
CDR3aa: CASSEGGRYNSGANVLTF; CDR3nt: TGTGCCAGCAGCGAAGGCGGACGGTATAACTCTGGGGCCAACGTCCTGACTTTC; v_gene: TRBV4-2; len: 18; d_gene: NA; j_gene: TRBJ2-6; abundance: NA